Listed here are 13 T cell receptor beta chains from one sample, sequenced in a study of blood T cells in healthy people across ages. The use of a sample-barcoded 5' primer and a J-beta primer mix characterized a second PCR of about 7 to 12 cycles. MiXCR, applied by TCRdb to the 5' RACE reads, yields one record per CDR3 protein. Found here are about 1.7 million distinct CDR3 sequences, roughly 27% of them singletons; the top ten hold approximately 7.7%. The sample was blood. Receptor source: a woman aged 30 to 39 in good health.

This rearrangement joins TRBV12-3 or TRBV12-4 to TRBJ2-7, with TRBD1 matching 8 bases. This CDR3 is built from 15 residues. V shed 6 bases and J 3 bases; nucleotides not matched to a gene: 10. In DNA, the CDR3 is TGTGCCAGCAGGCCCGGGACAGGAGATGGCTACGAGCAGTACTTC. This gives the protein CASRPGTGDGYEQYF.

This clonotype was seen a handful of times. The chain couples TRBV12-5 to TRBJ2-1; 9 nucleotides align to TRBD2. CDR1 and CDR2 from the germline V gene are LGHNT and FRNRAP. This CDR3 has 15 amino acids. Trimming took 5 bases from V and 7 from J; bases not matched to a gene: 9. CDR3 coding DNA: TGTGCTAGTGGTACAGGACTAGCGCCGGGGAATGAGCAGTTCTTC. It is translated as CASGTGLAPGNEQFF. The full variable domain, with the rest looked up from reference TRBV12-5 and TRBJ2-1, is DARVTQTPRHKVTEMGQEVTMRCQPILGHNTVFWYRQTMMQGLELLAYFRNRAPLDDSGMPKDRFSAEMPDATLATLKIQPSEPRDSAVYFCASGTGLAPGNEQFFGPGTRLTVL.

Notes on this clonotype: The junction differs from germline at one of its ends, possibly a read error. This rearrangement joins TRBV3-1 to TRBJ2-1; TRBD1 or TRBD2 may be the D gene (5 bases each). Germline V gene data show CDR1 as LGHDT and CDR2 as YNNKEL (reference sequence). The CDR3 runs 18 residues. The CDR3: CASSRPPSWGSSHNEQFF. The CDR3 coding sequence is TGTGCCAGCAGCCGGCCCCCTAGTTGGGGGAGCTCCCACAATGAGCAGTTCTTC.

There are a few counts of this clonotype. This sequence joins TRBV20-1 and TRBJ2-5, with 9 bases lining up with TRBD2. Germline CDR1 DFQATT, CDR2 SNEGSKA (reference sequence). Trimming cost V 0 bases and J 7 bases; bases outside gene matches: 6. This CDR3 region has 14 residues. CDR3 in amino acids: CSAREASGVGTQYF. CDR3 sequence (DNA): TGCAGTGCTAGAGAGGCTAGCGGGGTGGGGACCCAGTACTTC.

The chain links TRBV3-1 to TRBJ2-1; no definite D call. From germline, CDR1 is LGHDT and CDR2 YNNKEL (reference sequence). V dropped 1 base and J dropped 10 bases, with 5 bases sitting between them. CDR3 length: 11 amino acids. The CDR3, as DNA: TGTGCCAGCAGCCAAGCGGACGAGCAGTTCTTC. Translation gives CASSQADEQFF.

The J gene is TRBJ2-1, the V gene TRBV20-1; perhaps D is TRBD1 or TRBD2 (5 bases each). The CDR3 has 15 residues. The V gene's germline CDR1 is DFQATT and CDR2 SNEGSKA (reference sequence). The V end lost 2 bases, the J end lost 10 bases, and 21 bases lay between the germline ends. For the CDR3, the DNA is TGCAGTGCTAGATTGGCAGGGAGTATCGGGTACGAGCAGTTCTTC. This translates into CSARLAGSIGYEQFF.

This clonotype was detected a few times. The chain carries TRBV20-1 and TRBJ2-1, with TRBD2 matching 11 bases. CDR3 length: 15 residues. Germline lookup yields CDR1 DFQATT and CDR2 SNEGSKA (reference sequence). Trimming at V came to 1 base and at J to 4 bases, leaving 3 bases not matched to a gene. This CDR3 reads CSARGIAGGYNEQFF. The CDR3 region has the DNA TGCAGTGCTAGAGGTATAGCGGGAGGGTACAATGAGCAGTTCTTC.

This clonotype was counted between two and nine times. This chain connects TRBV12-3 or TRBV12-4 to TRBJ2-7; D remains ambiguous. CDR3 length equals 14 residues. V shed 4 bases and J shed 3 bases, with 13 bases lying between them. The CDR3 loop reads CASSWTQANYEQYF. For the CDR3, the DNA is TGTGCCAGCAGTTGGACGCAGGCTAACTACGAGCAGTACTTC.

This sequence joins TRBV12-3 or TRBV12-4 and TRBJ2-7; 11 bases align to TRBD2. J gave up 1 base and V 5 bases, and 4 bases lay outside the gene matches. The CDR3 runs 15 residues. In DNA, the CDR3 is TGTGCCAGCAGTCGACGACTAGCGGGATCCTACGAGCAGTACTTC. This gives the protein CASSRRLAGSYEQYF.

This clonotype appeared many times. The chain joins TRBV12-3 or TRBV12-4 to TRBJ2-5, with a tentative D call TRBD1 (5 bases). The CDR3 covers 13 residues. V gave up 7 bases and J gave up 2 bases, with 11 bases separating them. CDR3 residues: CASTLGQQETQYF. The CDR3 DNA follows: TGTGCCAGCACCCTGGGGCAGCAAGAGACCCAGTACTTC.

As concerns this clonotype: One junction end disagrees with the germline gene, perhaps due to a read error. The gene calls are TRBV5-1 and TRBJ1-1; D possibly corresponds to TRBD1 (5 bases). The CDR3 has 13 amino acids. Per germline, CDR1 SGHRS and CDR2 YFSETQ. CDR3 sequence reads: CANSLGRGTEAFF. CDR3 coding DNA: TGCGCCAACAGCTTGGGTAGGGGCACTGAAGCTTTCTTT.

This clonotype was recorded many times. The chain combines TRBV20-1 with TRBJ2-7; 9 bases line up with TRBD2. This CDR3 is built from 16 residues. The germline V gene encodes CDR1 DFQATT and CDR2 SNEGSKA (reference sequence). The V segment lost 3 bases and the J segment 3 bases; nucleotides outside the gene matches: 12. The CDR3 here is CSASDPGAGGFYEQYF. For the CDR3, the DNA is TGCAGTGCTAGCGATCCCGGAGCGGGAGGCTTCTACGAGCAGTACTTC.

The J gene is TRBJ2-1, the V gene TRBV5-1; 10 bases match TRBD2. V trimming: 7 bases; J trimming: 8 bases; junction bases outside the gene matches: 9. The germline CDR1 and CDR2 sequences are SGHRS and YFSETQ. The CDR3 extends over 14 amino acids. The DNA of the CDR3 is TGCGCCAGCCACAGGACTAGCGGACCCCATGAGCAGTTCTTC. It yields the protein CASHRTSGPHEQFF.